The 10 T cell receptor beta chains listed next were all sequenced from one sample in a study of Graves' ophthalmopathy and Graves' hyperthyroidism. The sequenced template was RNA, covering the TCR beta CDR3 region. RT-PCR with HTBI primers came first, then second-round multiplex PCR. TCRdb recomputed calls from the multiplex PCR reads with MiXCR, one row per CDR3 protein. The profile shows about 480,000 distinct CDR3 sequences, approximately 14% of them singletons. The sequenced sample was blood. These receptors were taken from a woman aged 25 to 39 with Graves' ophthalmopathy.

This clonotype was detected ten times or more. This chain connects TRBV19 to TRBJ1-2; D gene ambiguous. CDR1 and CDR2 from the germline V gene are LNHDA and SQIVND (reference sequence). V lost 7 bases and J 2 bases, leaving 11 bases between the germline ends. There are 13 residues in the CDR3. The CDR3 DNA follows: TGTGCCAGTACCGAAGGGAGAAACTATGGCTACACCTTC. Encoded protein: CASTEGRNYGYTF.

V usage is TRBV5-1 and J usage is TRBJ2-2; D may be TRBD1 (6 bases). In germline, CDR1 is SGHRS, CDR2 YFSETQ. This CDR3 region has 16 residues. Between the trimmed V and J ends, which lost 2 bases and 1 base, there was a span of 12 bases. The CDR3 loop reads CASSFTGTKNTGELFF. Here the CDR3 DNA reads TGCGCCAGCAGCTTTACCGGGACAAAGAACACCGGGGAGCTGTTTTTT.

Comments on this clonotype: Germline and junction disagree at one end, which may indicate a read error. The chain has TRBV6-5 and TRBJ1-1, with D tentatively TRBD1 (6 bases). The CDR3 runs to 14 residues. CDR1 MNHEY and CDR2 SVGAGI come from the germline V gene. CDR3 DNA: TGTGCCAGCGGTTACTCACCAGGGGACACTGAAGCTTTCTTT. The encoded protein is CASGYSPGDTEAFF.

This clonotype turned up a few times. At one of its ends the junction is not consistent with the germline gene, which may arise from a read error. The J gene is TRBJ1-6, the V gene TRBV30; D may be TRBD1 (5 bases). CDR3 length: 14 residues. Germline V lookup: CDR1 GTSNPN, CDR2 SVGIG (reference sequence). CDR3 sequence (DNA): TGTGCTTGGAGCCAAATGGGGGGGAATTCACCCCTCCACTTT. Translation gives CAWSQMGGNSPLHF.

This clonotype was detected many times. The chain is built from TRBV6-1 and TRBJ1-5; a weak D match, TRBD1 (6 bases). Trimming shortened V by 4 bases and J by 1 base, and 23 bases separated the two germline ends. This CDR3 region has 19 residues. From germline, CDR1 is MNHNS and CDR2 SASEGT. The CDR3 DNA is TGTGCCAGCAGTGTAAGAACGGAGGGGGATCGTTTCAGCAATCAGCCCCAGCATTTT. This codes for CASSVRTEGDRFSNQPQHF.

This clonotype was recorded at least ten times. Given the absence of the conserved phenylalanine or tryptophan at the CDR3 end, a read error is likely. The chain has TRBV5-8 and TRBJ1-2, with D possibly TRBD1 on 5 matching bases. Germline V gene data show CDR1 as SGHTS and CDR2 as YDEGEE. V lost 1 base and J 7 bases, leaving 11 bases between the germline ends. This CDR3 is 13 amino acids long. The CDR3 here is CASSLNWGLGYTL. The CDR3 region has the DNA TGTGCCAGCAGCTTGAATTGGGGACTTGGCTACACCCTC.

The chain carries TRBV12-3 or TRBV12-4 and TRBJ1-6; 11 bases fit TRBD1. After removal of 3 bases from V and 7 bases from J, the junction contained 5 bases not matched to a gene. The CDR3 consists of 16 residues. The chain's CDR3 is CASSLGQGGPNSPLHF. In DNA form, the CDR3 reads TGTGCCAGCAGTTTGGGACAGGGGGGACCAAATTCACCCCTCCACTTT.

This clonotype appeared many times. The V and J genes are TRBV19 and TRBJ2-7; the D call may be TRBD1 or TRBD2 (5 bases each). The CDR3 loop spans 14 amino acids. Germline V gene sequence: CDR1 LNHDA, CDR2 SQIVND (reference sequence). V lost 5 bases and J lost 2, with 13 bases in between. CDR3 in amino acids: CASSLVLGAYEQYF. For the CDR3, the DNA is TGTGCCAGTAGTCTTGTCCTGGGGGCCTACGAGCAGTACTTC.

This clonotype came up many times. This sequence joins TRBV27 and TRBJ1-2; maybe TRBD1 (6 bases). The CDR3 has 13 residues. V shed 6 bases and J shed 7 bases, with 15 bases lying between them. Germline V gene sequence: CDR1 MNHEY, CDR2 SMNVEV (reference sequence). CDR3 DNA sequence: TGTGCCAGCAGGATGGGGGGAGGGGGTGGCTACACCTTC. This gives the protein CASRMGGGGGYTF.

In its sample, this clonotype was seen many times. V is TRBV6-1 and J is TRBJ1-1; TRBD1 matches 11 bases. V was pared by 4 bases and J by 2 bases, with 6 bases of the junction left unmatched. Germline CDR1 MNHNS, CDR2 SASEGT. This CDR3 comprises 16 residues. The DNA for the CDR3 is TGTGCCAGCAGTGGGCGGGACAGGGGGACTAACACTGAAGCTTTCTTT. Protein: CASSGRDRGTNTEAFF.